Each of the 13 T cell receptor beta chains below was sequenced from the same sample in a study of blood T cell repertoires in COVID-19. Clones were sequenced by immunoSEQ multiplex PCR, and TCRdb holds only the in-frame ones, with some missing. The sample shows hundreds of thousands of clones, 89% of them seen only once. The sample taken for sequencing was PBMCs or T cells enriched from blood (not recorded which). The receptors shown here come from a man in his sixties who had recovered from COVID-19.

CDR3 DNA: TGTGCCAGCAGTTTTGGGGGACAGGCCCAGCTCTATGGCTACACCTTC. It specifies CASSFGGQAQLYGYTF. This chain links TRBV28 with TRBJ1-2; 8 positions match TRBD1. Germline V gives CDR1 MDHEN, CDR2 SYDVKM. This CDR3 comprises 16 residues. The V and J ends lost 3 bases and 4 bases, in that order; junction bases with no gene match: 10.

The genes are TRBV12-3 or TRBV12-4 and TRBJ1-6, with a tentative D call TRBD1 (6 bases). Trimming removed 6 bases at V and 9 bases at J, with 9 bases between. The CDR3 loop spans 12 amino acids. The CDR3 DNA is TGTGCCAGCAGATTGACAGGTTCACCCCTCCACTTT. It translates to CASRLTGSPLHF.

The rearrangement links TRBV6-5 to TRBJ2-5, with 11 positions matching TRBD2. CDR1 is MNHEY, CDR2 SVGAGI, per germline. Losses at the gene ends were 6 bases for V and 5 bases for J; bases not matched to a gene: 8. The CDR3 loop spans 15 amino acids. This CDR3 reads CASRTLAGGGETQYF. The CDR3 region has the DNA TGTGCCAGCAGAACCCTAGCGGGAGGCGGCGAGACCCAGTACTTC.

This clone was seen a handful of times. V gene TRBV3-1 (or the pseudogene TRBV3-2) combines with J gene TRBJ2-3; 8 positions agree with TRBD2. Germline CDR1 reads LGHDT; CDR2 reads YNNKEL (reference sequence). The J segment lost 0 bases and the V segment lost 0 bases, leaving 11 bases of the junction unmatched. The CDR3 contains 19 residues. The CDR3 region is CASSQDQVASGRSTDTQYF. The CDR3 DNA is TGTGCCAGCAGCCAAGATCAGGTGGCTAGCGGGCGGAGCACAGATACGCAGTATTTT.

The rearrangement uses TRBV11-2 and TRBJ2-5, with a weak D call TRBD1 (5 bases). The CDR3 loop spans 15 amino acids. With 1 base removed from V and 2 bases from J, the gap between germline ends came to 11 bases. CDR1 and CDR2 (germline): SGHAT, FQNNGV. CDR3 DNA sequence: TGTGCCAGCAGCTTAGTTCCAGGGCGACAAGAGACCCAGTACTTC. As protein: CASSLVPGRQETQYF.

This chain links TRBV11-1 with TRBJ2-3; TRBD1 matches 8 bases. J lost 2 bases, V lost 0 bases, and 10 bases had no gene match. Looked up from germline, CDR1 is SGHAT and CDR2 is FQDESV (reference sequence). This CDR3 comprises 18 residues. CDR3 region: CASSLAGSGTGVTDTQYF. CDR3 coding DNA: TGTGCCAGCAGCTTAGCGGGAAGTGGGACAGGCGTCACAGATACGCAGTATTTT. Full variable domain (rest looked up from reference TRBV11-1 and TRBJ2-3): EAEVAQSPRYKITEKSQAVAFWCDPISGHATLYWYRQILGQGPELLVQFQDESVVDDSQLPKDRFSAERLKGVDSTLKIQPAELGDSAMYLCASSLAGSGTGVTDTQYFGPGTRLTVL.

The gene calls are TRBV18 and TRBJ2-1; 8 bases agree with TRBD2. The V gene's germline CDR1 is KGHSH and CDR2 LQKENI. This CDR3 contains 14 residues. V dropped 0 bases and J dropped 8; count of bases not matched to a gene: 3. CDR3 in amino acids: CASSPPGLAHEQFF. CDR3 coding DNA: TGTGCCAGCTCACCACCTGGACTAGCTCATGAGCAGTTCTTC.

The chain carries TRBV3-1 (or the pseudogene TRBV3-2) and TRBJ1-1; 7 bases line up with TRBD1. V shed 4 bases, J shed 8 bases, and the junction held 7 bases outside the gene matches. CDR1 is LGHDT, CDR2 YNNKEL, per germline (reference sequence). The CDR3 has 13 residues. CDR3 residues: CASSRLSRGEAFF. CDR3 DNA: TGTGCCAGCAGCCGCCTATCCAGGGGGGAAGCTTTCTTT.

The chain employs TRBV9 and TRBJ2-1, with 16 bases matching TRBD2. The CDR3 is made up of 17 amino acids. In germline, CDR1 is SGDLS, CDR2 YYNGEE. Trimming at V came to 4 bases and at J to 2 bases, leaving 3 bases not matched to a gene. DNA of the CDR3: TGTGCCAGCAGCCTTGGGACTAGCGGGAGGGCCTACAATGAGCAGTTCTTC. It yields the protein CASSLGTSGRAYNEQFF.

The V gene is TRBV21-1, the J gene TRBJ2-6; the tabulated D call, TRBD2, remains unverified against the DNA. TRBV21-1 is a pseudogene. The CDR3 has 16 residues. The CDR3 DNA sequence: TGTGCCAGCAGGCGGGGGCCAAGCTCTGGGGCCAACGTCCTGACTTTC. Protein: CASRRGPSSGANVLTF.

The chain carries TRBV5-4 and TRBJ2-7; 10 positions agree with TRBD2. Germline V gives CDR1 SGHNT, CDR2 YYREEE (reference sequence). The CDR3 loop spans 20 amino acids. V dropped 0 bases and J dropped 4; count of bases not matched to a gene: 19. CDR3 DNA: TGTGCCAGCAGCTTGGTCGGGAGCGGGAGGGCCGAGATCACCCAGTACGAGCAGTACTTC. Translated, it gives CASSLVGSGRAEITQYEQYF.

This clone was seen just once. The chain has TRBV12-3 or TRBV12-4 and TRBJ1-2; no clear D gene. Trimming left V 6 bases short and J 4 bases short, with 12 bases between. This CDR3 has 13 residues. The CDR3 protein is CASSPRALYGYTF. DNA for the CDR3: TGTGCCAGCAGCCCGAGGGCCCTCTATGGCTACACCTTC.

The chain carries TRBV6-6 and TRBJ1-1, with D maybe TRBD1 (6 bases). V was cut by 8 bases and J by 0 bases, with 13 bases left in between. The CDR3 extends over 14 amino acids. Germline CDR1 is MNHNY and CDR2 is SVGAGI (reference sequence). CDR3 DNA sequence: TGTGCCAGCCACAAGGACAGCCTGAACACTGAAGCTTTCTTT. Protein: CASHKDSLNTEAFF.